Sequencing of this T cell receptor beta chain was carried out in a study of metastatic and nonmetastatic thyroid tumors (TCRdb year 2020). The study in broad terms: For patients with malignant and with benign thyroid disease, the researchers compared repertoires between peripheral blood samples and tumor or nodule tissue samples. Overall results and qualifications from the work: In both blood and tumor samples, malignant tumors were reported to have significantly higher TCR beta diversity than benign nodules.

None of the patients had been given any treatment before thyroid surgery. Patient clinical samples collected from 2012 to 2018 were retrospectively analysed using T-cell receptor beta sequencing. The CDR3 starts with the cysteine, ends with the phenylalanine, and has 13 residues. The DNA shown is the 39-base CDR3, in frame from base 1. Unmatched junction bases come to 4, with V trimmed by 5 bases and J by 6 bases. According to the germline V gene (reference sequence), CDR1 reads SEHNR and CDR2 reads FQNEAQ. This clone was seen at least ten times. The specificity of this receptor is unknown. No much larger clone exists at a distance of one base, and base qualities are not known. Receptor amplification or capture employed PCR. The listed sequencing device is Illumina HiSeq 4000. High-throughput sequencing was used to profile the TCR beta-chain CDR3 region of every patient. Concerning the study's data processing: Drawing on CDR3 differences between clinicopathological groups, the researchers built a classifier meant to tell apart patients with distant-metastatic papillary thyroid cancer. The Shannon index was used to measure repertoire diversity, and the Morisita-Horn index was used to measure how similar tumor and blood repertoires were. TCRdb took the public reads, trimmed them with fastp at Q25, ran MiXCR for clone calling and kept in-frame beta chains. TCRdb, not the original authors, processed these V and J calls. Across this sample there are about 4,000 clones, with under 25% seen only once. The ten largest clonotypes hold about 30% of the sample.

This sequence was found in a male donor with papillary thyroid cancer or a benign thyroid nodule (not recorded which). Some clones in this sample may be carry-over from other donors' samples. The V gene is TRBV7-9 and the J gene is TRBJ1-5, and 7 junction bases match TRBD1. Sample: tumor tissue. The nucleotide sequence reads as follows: TGTGCCAGCAGCCGACAGGGAAGTCAGCCCCAGCATTTT. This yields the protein CASSRQGSQPQHF.